A single TCR beta chain is shown here with its context. What it binds is unknown. The sample originates from a study of vaccination effects on CD4 cells after COVID-19. The CDR3 runs 14 residues. The V and J ends lost 3 bases and 0 bases respectively, with 6 bases between them. CDR1 is DFQATT, CDR2 SNEGSKA, per germline (reference sequence). Having been cultured for about ten days, the cells underwent CD4+ T cell isolation. Each participant was given two doses of one vaccine (BNT162b2 or mRNA-1273). Measured with immunoSEQ multiplex PCR; TCRdb has only the in-frame clones, and not every one. The sample contains approximately 70,000 clones, less than 75% of which appear only once.

The source of this sequence is a human donor who received a COVID-19 vaccine. The rearrangement joins TRBV20-1 to TRBJ2-6; D call uncertain. The sample was CD4+ T cells from PBMCs cultured without peptide, taken after COVID-19 vaccination. The CDR3 bases are TGCAGTGCTAGTTTTAGCTCTGGGGCCAACGTCCTGACTTTC. Amino acid sequence: CSASFSSGANVLTF.